This T cell receptor (beta chain) was captured in a study of blood T cell repertoires in COVID-19. On the study more broadly: Spain, Italy and the United States supplied samples that represented acute and convalescent COVID-19.

Original data processing: Researchers report that nucleated cell counts were estimated from reference gene primer amplification. Here immunoSEQ multiplex PCR was the method, and the copy in TCRdb shows in-frame clones only, minus some. For V, J and clone size, that table is used; D and trimming come from the DNA. The sample includes some 180,000 clones, roughly 80% of them seen just once. Worth noting for this clone: The junction shows a germline mismatch at one end, possibly a read error.

Germline V CDR1 and CDR2: KGHSH, LQKENI. The CDR3 covers 17 residues. Sequenced sample: peripheral blood. The receptor comes from a woman older than 75 with COVID-19, enrolled during active disease. The rearrangement joins TRBV18 to TRBJ2-1, with TRBD2 matching over 7 bases. Here the CDR3 reads CASSPPRGGDSHNEQFF. The CDR3 DNA reads as TGTGCCAGCTCACCACCTCGTGGGGGGGACTCCCACAATGAGCAGTTCTTC.